This is a list of T cell receptor beta chains from one sample in a study of blood T cell repertoires in COVID-19. The table came from immunoSEQ multiplex PCR; TCRdb's copy has only in-frame clones and leaves some out. The table shows 250,000 to 350,000 clones, with roughly 82% occurring only once. Sequencing was performed on peripheral blood. All receptors come from a woman aged 45-65 years with acute or convalescent COVID-19. Both conserved end residues are part of each CDR3. The D gene is left open where the match is weak. Not all rows give a size; the values are once, few, many and, for expanded clones, a class.

TRBJ2-2 | - | TRBV5-5 | TRBD2 | CASIGTSLFGELFF | TGTGCCAGTATCGGGACTAGTTTATTCGGGGAGCTGTTTTTT
TRBJ2-1 | - | TRBV9 | TRBD2 | CASRGEGPLNEQFF | TGTGCCAGCAGAGGGGAGGGCCCATTGAATGAGCAGTTCTTC
TRBJ1-6 | - | TRBV5-1 | TRBD1 | CASSRAGTGFYNSPLHF | TGCGCCAGCAGCCGAGCCGGGACAGGTTTCTATAATTCACCCCTCCACTTT
TRBJ2-7 | - | TRBV7-2 | - | CASSSTGQLTQYF | TGTGCCAGCAGCTCGACGGGACAACTAACCCAGTACTTC
TRBJ2-3 | - | TRBV30 | TRBD2 | CAFTWPSGRGATDTQYF | TGTGCCTTTACCTGGCCTAGCGGGAGGGGGGCCACAGATACGCAGTATTTT
TRBJ1-4 | - | TRBV30 | TRBD1 | CAWSDIQGGNEKLFF | TGTGCCTGGAGCGACATTCAGGGGGGTAATGAAAAACTGTTTTTT
TRBJ1-1 | - | TRBV15 | - | CATSRSPEAFF | TGTGCCACCAGCCGTTCCCCTGAAGCTTTCTTT
TRBJ2-7 | - | TRBV5-1 | TRBD1 | CASSALVTGADVDEQYF | TGCGCCAGCAGCGCCTTAGTGACAGGGGCGGACGTGGACGAGCAGTACTTC
TRBJ2-1 | - | TRBV10-3 | TRBD1 | CAISESKVSGGSINEQFF | TGTGCCATCAGTGAGTCGAAGGTTTCAGGGGGCTCGATAAATGAGCAGTTCTTC
TRBJ1-3 | few | TRBV4-3 | - | CASSATGLSGNTIYF | TGCGCCAGCAGCGCGACAGGACTCTCTGGAAACACCATATATTTT
TRBJ1-5 | - | TRBV28 | TRBD1 | CASSPNRGDSNQPQHF | TGTGCCAGCAGTCCCAACAGGGGAGACAGCAATCAGCCCCAGCATTTT
TRBJ2-4 | - | TRBV5-1 | - | CASSGSGFKAKNIQYF | TGCGCCAGCAGCGGATCGGGTTTTAAAGCCAAAAACATTCAGTACTTC
TRBJ2-7 | - | TRBV7-3 | - | CASSWDGQGNEQYF | TGTGCCAGCAGCTGGGACGGGCAGGGGAACGAGCAGTACTTC
TRBJ2-1 | - | TRBV5-1 | TRBD2 | CASSQGASGSYNEQFF | TGCGCCAGCAGCCAAGGAGCTAGCGGGAGCTACAATGAGCAGTTCTTC
TRBJ1-5 | - | TRBV4-2 | TRBD1 | CASSQALSGTGTLQPQHF | TGTGCCAGCAGCCAAGCTCTTTCTGGGACAGGGACTTTGCAGCCCCAGCATTTT
TRBJ2-3 | - | TRBV7-3 | TRBD2 | CASSSLAGGDTQYF | TGTGCCAGCAGCTCCTTAGCGGGAGGAGATACGCAGTATTTT
TRBJ2-1 | - | TRBV9 | TRBD2 | CASSTSGSYNEQFF | TGTGCCAGCAGCACTAGCGGGAGTTACAATGAGCAGTTCTTC
TRBJ1-3 | - | TRBV21-1 | - | CASSKRAGGSPGNTIYF | TGTGCCAGCAGCAAACGGGCAGGGGGGTCGCCTGGAAACACCATATATTTT
TRBJ2-3 | - | TRBV19 | TRBD2 | CASSIAGGVQDTQYF | TGTGCCAGTAGTATTGCGGGGGGAGTCCAAGATACGCAGTATTTT
TRBJ1-5 | once | TRBV6-2/TRBV6-3 | - | CASSYSRGFGNQPQHF | TGTGCCAGCAGTTACTCAAGGGGGTTCGGAAATCAGCCCCAGCATTTT
TRBJ1-2 | - | TRBV19 | TRBD1 | CASRKDRELDGYTF | TGTGCCAGTAGAAAGGACAGGGAACTGGATGGCTACACCTTC
TRBJ1-1 | - | TRBV6-2/TRBV6-3 | - | CASSYEQGPPEAFF | TGTGCCAGCAGTTACGAGCAGGGCCCCCCTGAAGCTTTCTTT
TRBJ1-1 | - | TRBV28 | - | CASSAGGQNTEAFF | TGTGCCAGCAGTGCGGGGGGTCAGAACACTGAAGCTTTCTTT